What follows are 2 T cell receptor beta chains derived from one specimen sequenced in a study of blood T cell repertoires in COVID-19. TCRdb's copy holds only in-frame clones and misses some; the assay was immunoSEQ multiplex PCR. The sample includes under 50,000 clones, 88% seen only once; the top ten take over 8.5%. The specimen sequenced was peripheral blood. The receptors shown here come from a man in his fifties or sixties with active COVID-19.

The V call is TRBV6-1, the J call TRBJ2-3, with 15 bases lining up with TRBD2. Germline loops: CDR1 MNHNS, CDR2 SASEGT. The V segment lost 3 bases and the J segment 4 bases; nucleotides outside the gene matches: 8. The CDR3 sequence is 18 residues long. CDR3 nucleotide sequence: TGTGCCAGCAGTGAGCGGGGACTAGCGGGGGGATGGGCAGATACGCAGTATTTT. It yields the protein CASSERGLAGGWADTQYF.

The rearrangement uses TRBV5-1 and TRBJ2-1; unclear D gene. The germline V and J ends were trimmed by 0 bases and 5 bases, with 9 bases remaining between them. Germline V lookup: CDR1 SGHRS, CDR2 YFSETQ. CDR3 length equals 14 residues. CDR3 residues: CASSLASAHNEQFF. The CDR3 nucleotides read TGCGCCAGCAGCTTGGCCTCAGCGCACAATGAGCAGTTCTTC.